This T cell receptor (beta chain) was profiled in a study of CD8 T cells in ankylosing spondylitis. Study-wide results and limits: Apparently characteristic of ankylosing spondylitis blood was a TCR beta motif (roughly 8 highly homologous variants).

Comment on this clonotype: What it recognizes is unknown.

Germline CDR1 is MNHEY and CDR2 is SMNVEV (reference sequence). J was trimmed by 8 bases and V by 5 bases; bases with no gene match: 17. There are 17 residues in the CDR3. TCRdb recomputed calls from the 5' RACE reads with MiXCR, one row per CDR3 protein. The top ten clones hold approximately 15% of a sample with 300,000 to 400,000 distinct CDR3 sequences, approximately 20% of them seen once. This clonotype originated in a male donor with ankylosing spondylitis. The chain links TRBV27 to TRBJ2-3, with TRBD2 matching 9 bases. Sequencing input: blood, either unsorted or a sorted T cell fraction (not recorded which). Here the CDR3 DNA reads TGTGCCAGCAGTACTAAGACTAGCGGCTTTAGTTCTGTTACGCAGTATTTT. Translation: CASSTKTSGFSSVTQYF.